The 18 T cell receptor beta chains below come from one sample, sequenced in a study of T cell repertoires in cytomegalovirus infection. Using its own MiXCR run on the reads, TCRdb lists one record per CDR3 protein. The sample includes about a million distinct CDR3 sequences, around 29% of them seen just once. Which antigens these TCRs recognize remains unknown. Specimen: cultured CD8+ T cells from PBMCs, collected from culture after CMV antigen stimulation. Receptors were obtained from a human donor in good health (CMV status not recorded). Some clones in this sample may be carry-over from other donors' samples.

At least ten counts were recorded for this clonotype. The chain recombines TRBV7-8 with TRBJ1-2; no reliable D call. V lost 1 base and J 4 bases, leaving 10 bases between the germline ends. Germline CDR1 reads SGHVS; CDR2 reads FQNEAQ. The CDR3 covers 14 residues. As DNA, the CDR3 is TGTGCCAGCAGCTTAGAGGACGGCCTCTATGGCTACACCTTC. Its translation: CASSLEDGLYGYTF.

There are a few counts of this clonotype. The rearrangement joins TRBV5-1 to TRBJ1-2, with D maybe TRBD1 (6 bases). The V end lost 4 bases, the J end lost 4 bases, and 17 bases lay between the germline ends. Germline CDR1 is SGHRS and CDR2 is YFSETQ. CDR3 length: 15 residues. CDR3 region: CASSPGQGEIYGYTF. DNA for the CDR3: TGCGCCAGCAGCCCGGGACAAGGAGAAATCTATGGCTACACCTTC. The whole variable domain, filled in from reference TRBV5-1 and TRBJ1-2, reads KAGVTQTPRYLIKTRGQQVTLSCSPISGHRSVSWYQQTPGQGLQFLFEYFSETQRNKGNFPGRFSGRQFSNSRSEMNVSTLELGDSALYLCASSPGQGEIYGYTFGSGTRLTVV.

This chain uses TRBV6-5 with TRBJ2-2; 13 positions match TRBD2. After removal of 2 bases from V and 4 bases from J, the junction contained 4 bases not matched to a gene. Germline CDR1 is MNHEY and CDR2 is SVGAGI. This CDR3 comprises 17 residues. The CDR3 DNA is TGTGCCAGCAGTTACACTAGCGGGGGGGCGGGCACCGGGGAGCTGTTTTTT. As protein: CASSYTSGGAGTGELFF.

The J gene is TRBJ1-5, the V gene TRBV6-8; possible D gene TRBD1, 5 bases. This CDR3 is built from 15 residues. V dropped 2 bases and J dropped 3 bases, with 11 bases sitting between them. CDR1 and CDR2 from the germline V gene are MNHGY and SAAAGT. As DNA, the CDR3 is TGTGCCAGCAGTTACACAGGAGAATACAATCAGCCCCAGCATTTT. Residues: CASSYTGEYNQPQHF.

Note on this clonotype: Germline and junction disagree at one end, which may indicate a read error. The CDR3 region is CTSSSGSLEAFF. DNA for the CDR3: TGTACCAGCAGCTCAGGGTCGTTAGAAGCTTTCTTT. The rearrangement links TRBV7-6 to TRBJ1-1, with D perhaps TRBD1 (5 bases). Germline V gene sequence: CDR1 SGHVS, CDR2 FNYEAQ. The CDR3 has 12 amino acids.

This clonotype was counted only a few times. The chain links TRBV6-2 or TRBV6-3 to TRBJ2-1; 11 positions match TRBD1. CDR1 is MNHEY and CDR2 is SVGEGT in the germline V gene. This CDR3 is 17 amino acids long. V lost 2 bases, J lost 3 bases, and 6 bases stayed unmatched. The CDR3 DNA reads TGTGCCAGCAGTTACCTGCTGGGGACAGGGGGCTACAATGAGCAGTTCTTC. It yields the protein CASSYLLGTGGYNEQFF.

V gene TRBV5-8 combines with J gene TRBJ2-5; perhaps TRBD2 as D (6 bases). This CDR3 contains 15 residues. The ends were cut back, 4 bases at V and 0 bases at J, with 13 bases in the middle. In germline, CDR1 is SGHTS, CDR2 YDEGEE. Written as DNA, the CDR3 is TGTGCCAGCAGCCAGGGACTCCTGTACCAAGAGACCCAGTACTTC. Amino acid sequence: CASSQGLLYQETQYF.

The rearrangement joins TRBV9 to TRBJ2-1; perhaps TRBD2 as D (6 bases). The V gene's germline CDR1 is SGDLS and CDR2 YYNGEE. This CDR3 contains 16 residues. V lost 4 bases and J lost 8, with 22 bases in between. The CDR3 sequence is CASSPKGRGKGDEQFF. In DNA form, the CDR3 reads TGTGCCAGCAGCCCGAAGGGGCGGGGTAAAGGGGATGAGCAGTTCTTC.

As concerns this clonotype: This may arise from a read error, as a much more abundant clone is one base away. The chain couples TRBV7-1 to TRBJ2-3; D is uncertain. TRBV7-1 is treated as an ORF (open reading frame) with a function not yet certain. The CDR3 length is 11 residues. With 6 bases removed from V and 4 bases from J, the gap between germline ends came to 5 bases. CDR3 sequence (DNA): TGTGCCAGCAGGTCCCCAGATACGCAGTATTTT. Translation: CASRSPDTQYF.

This clonotype was counted a few times. The chain couples TRBV6-5 to TRBJ2-2; D remains ambiguous. V lost 2 bases, J lost 8 bases, and 9 bases lay in between. CDR1 is MNHEY, CDR2 SVGAGI, per germline. This CDR3 has 13 residues. In DNA, the CDR3 is TGTGCCAGCAGTTACGGAATCGGAGGGGAGCTGTTTTTT. Its protein product is CASSYGIGGELFF.

In regard to this clonotype: A read error may produce the germline difference seen at one junction end. The genes are TRBV27 and TRBJ1-5, with a possible D match to TRBD1 (6 bases). CDR3 length: 13 residues. Germline V gene lookup returns CDR1 MNHEY and CDR2 SMNVEV (reference sequence). The CDR3, as DNA: TGTGCCAGTGGGGGAGGGGGATGGCAGCCCCAGCAGTTT. Its translation is CASGGGGWQPQQF.

Many counts were recorded for this clonotype. The rearrangement uses TRBV7-8 and TRBJ2-5; TRBD2 is a possible D gene (6 bases). This CDR3 has 15 residues. Germline V gene data show CDR1 as SGHVS and CDR2 as FQNEAQ. V dropped 4 bases and J dropped 2 bases, with 14 bases sitting between them. The CDR3 DNA follows: TGTGCCAGCAGCTCGCAGGGACTTCGTCAAGAGACCCAGTACTTC. Protein sequence: CASSSQGLRQETQYF.

In its sample, this clonotype was seen a few times. The V call is TRBV10-3, the J call TRBJ2-3; possibly TRBD1 or TRBD2 for D (6 bases each). Trimming took off 4 bases at V and 0 bases at J, with 14 bases between the two ends. The germline CDR1 and CDR2 sequences are ENHRY and SYGVKD. The CDR3 is 16 amino acids. Here the CDR3 reads CAISAFTGRSTDTQYF. In DNA, the CDR3 is TGTGCCATCAGTGCATTTACAGGGAGGAGCACAGATACGCAGTATTTT.

The chain combines TRBV6-2 or TRBV6-3 with TRBJ2-1; 7 nucleotides match TRBD2. The CDR3 loop spans 17 amino acids. CDR1 and CDR2 from the germline V gene are MNHEY and SVGEGT. Germline trimming cut 4 bases from V and 5 bases from J; bases unmatched to any gene: 14. The CDR3 DNA follows: TGTGCCAGCAGTTTTCTTCCCCAAGCGGGGCCTCACAATGAGCAGTTCTTC. This translates into CASSFLPQAGPHNEQFF.

A few counts support this clonotype. The chain joins TRBV4-2 to TRBJ2-1; 8 bases match TRBD2. The CDR3 runs 17 residues. Per germline, CDR1 LGHNA and CDR2 YNFKEQ. V lost 0 bases and J lost 2; bases outside the gene matches: 6. The CDR3 sequence is CASSQDQTGGPYNEQFF. The CDR3 DNA is TGTGCCAGCAGCCAAGATCAGACGGGGGGGCCCTACAATGAGCAGTTCTTC.

A word on this clonotype: With a much larger clone just one base away, this may be a read error. The chain joins TRBV7-6 to TRBJ1-5; D gene ambiguous. The germline V and J ends were trimmed by 4 bases and 4 bases, with 5 bases remaining between them. The germline gives CDR1 SGHVS, CDR2 FNYEAQ. The CDR3 sequence is 12 residues long. The CDR3 protein is CASSWRNQPQHF. The CDR3 DNA sequence: TGTGCCAGCAGCTGGAGGAATCAGCCCCAGCATTTT.

The V call is TRBV10-3, the J call TRBJ2-7; 12 bases are shared with TRBD2. Germline CDR1 ENHRY, CDR2 SYGVKD. The J segment lost 3 bases and the V segment lost 6 bases, leaving 6 bases of the junction unmatched. The CDR3 has 15 amino acids. The CDR3 DNA reads as TGTGCCATCAGCCAGACTAGCGGGGGAATCTACGAGCAGTACGTC. Its translation is CAISQTSGGIYEQYV.

The rearrangement joins TRBV28 to TRBJ2-3; perhaps D is TRBD1 or TRBD2 (5 bases each). The germline gives CDR1 MDHEN, CDR2 SYDVKM. V lost 7 bases and J lost 3, with 17 bases in between. The CDR3 sequence is 15 residues long. The CDR3 reads CASTEDIEGTDTQYF. The CDR3 coding sequence is TGTGCCAGCACCGAAGACATAGAGGGGACAGATACGCAGTATTTT. The variable domain in full, with the rest retrieved from reference TRBV28 and TRBJ2-3, is DVKVTQSSRYLVKRTGEKVFLECVQDMDHENMFWYRQDPGLGLRLIYFSYDVKMKEKGDIPEGYSVSREKKERFSLILESASTNQTSMYLCASTEDIEGTDTQYFGPGTRLTVL.